Reported below is one T cell receptor beta chain. What it binds is unknown. The protocol was immunoSEQ multiplex PCR, while the TCRdb copy is restricted to in-frame clones and leaves out a portion. The sample shows about 7,800 clones, about 73% of them seen only once. This sample is part of a study of immune cell composition in non-small cell lung cancer. Study details: Histologic subtype was mainly adenocarcinoma or squamous cell carcinoma. Study-wide results and caveats: Top 10 clone scores and clonality were higher in squamous than adenocarcinoma.

The CDR3 runs 15 residues. Trimming cost V 2 bases and J 0 bases, with 8 bases left between them. Germline assignment: CDR1 MNHEY and CDR2 SVGAGI. Source material: lung tumor tissue. This TCR came from a human donor with non-small cell lung cancer. This sequence joins TRBV6-5 and TRBJ1-3; tentatively, D is TRBD1 (6 bases). The CDR3 loop reads CASSYGDNSGNTIYF. CDR3 DNA: TGTGCCAGCAGTTACGGGGACAACTCTGGAAACACCATATATTTT.